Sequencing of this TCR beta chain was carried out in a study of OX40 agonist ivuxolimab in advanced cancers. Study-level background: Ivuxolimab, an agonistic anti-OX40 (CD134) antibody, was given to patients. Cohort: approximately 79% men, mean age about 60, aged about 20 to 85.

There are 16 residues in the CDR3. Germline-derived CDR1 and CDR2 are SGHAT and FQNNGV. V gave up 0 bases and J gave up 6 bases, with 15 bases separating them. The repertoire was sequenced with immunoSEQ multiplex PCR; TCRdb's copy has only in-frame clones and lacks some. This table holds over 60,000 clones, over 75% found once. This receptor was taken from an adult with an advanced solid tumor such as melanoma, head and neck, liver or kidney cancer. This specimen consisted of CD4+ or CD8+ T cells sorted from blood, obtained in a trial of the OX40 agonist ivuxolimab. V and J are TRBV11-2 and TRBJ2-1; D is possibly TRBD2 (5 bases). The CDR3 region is CASSLDHRLQGNEQFF. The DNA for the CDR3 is TGTGCCAGCAGCTTAGATCATCGACTACAAGGCAATGAGCAGTTCTTC.